Listed below are T cell receptor beta chains from one sample, sequenced in a study of shared clonotypes between healthy human individuals. Clones were sequenced by immunoSEQ multiplex PCR, and TCRdb holds only the in-frame ones, with some missing. The sample carries 900,000 to 1,200,000 clones, about 80% recorded once. The source material was memory CD4+ T cells from PBMCs. The receptors derive from a man in his late teens or twenties in good health. Some clones in this sample may be carry-over from other donors' samples. Both conserved end residues are part of each CDR3.

length: 17
J: TRBJ2-3
V: TRBV6-1
CDR3: CASSEGWVAGGTDTQYF

length: 14
J: TRBJ1-2
V: TRBV19
CDR3: CASSPTPGRNGYTF

length: 16
J: TRBJ2-2
V: TRBV6-1
CDR3: CASSDPPGIIHGELFF

length: 17
J: TRBJ2-3
V: TRBV4-1
CDR3: CASSRGGTSGGTDTQYF

length: 15
J: TRBJ1-4
V: TRBV9
CDR3: CASSARTGIDEKLFF

length: 16
J: TRBJ2-2
V: TRBV4-1
CDR3: CASSQVGGFNTGELFF

length: 12
J: TRBJ2-7
V: TRBV29-1
CDR3: CRGQGGTYEQYF

length: 14
J: TRBJ1-2
V: TRBV28
CDR3: CASSLGTGGKGYTF

length: 19
J: TRBJ2-5
V: TRBV5-5
CDR3: CASSLGSASGRASQETQYF

length: 16
J: TRBJ1-1
V: TRBV7-2
CDR3: CASSLGPPGTAFEAFF

length: 15
J: TRBJ2-5
V: TRBV6-6
CDR3: CASSYQGQAQETQYF

length: 15
J: TRBJ1-4
V: TRBV2
CDR3: CASRTGTGGREKLFF

length: 17
J: TRBJ2-2
V: TRBV5-1
CDR3: CASSPPWLAGIAGELFF

length: 16
J: TRBJ1-3
V: TRBV9
CDR3: CASSGREGEGGNTIYF

length: 15
J: TRBJ1-6
V: TRBV27
CDR3: CASSTGTGTYSPLHF

length: 13
J: TRBJ1-1
V: TRBV7-3
CDR3: CASSPGHGVEAFF

length: 14
J: TRBJ2-1
V: TRBV4-1
CDR3: CASSQDFQGAIQFF

length: 11
J: TRBJ2-3
V: TRBV2
CDR3: CASGSRHTQYF

length: 14
J: TRBJ1-5
V: TRBV5-1
CDR3: CASSNGLDNQPQHF

length: 13
J: TRBJ1-1
V: TRBV5-1
CDR3: CASSLQGLEEAFF

length: 16
J: TRBJ2-3
V: TRBV19
CDR3: CASSGGVGRATDTQYF

length: 17
J: TRBJ2-3
V: TRBV7-3
CDR3: CASSTLGGGARTDTQYF

length: 13
J: TRBJ2-2
V: TRBV6-6
CDR3: CASSPGADGELFF

length: 13
J: TRBJ2-2
V: TRBV6-5
CDR3: CASSYSMSGELFF

length: 15
J: TRBJ2-7
V: TRBV7-9
CDR3: CASSLEQGRTYEQYF

length: 15
J: TRBJ2-3
V: TRBV7-9
CDR3: CASSLRGAGTDTQYF

length: 12
J: TRBJ1-5
V: TRBV7-8
CDR3: CASSRTEGPQHF

length: 14
J: TRBJ2-5
V: TRBV4-2
CDR3: CASSQEAGQETQYF

length: 13
J: TRBJ2-2
V: TRBV29-1
CDR3: CSVDRGNTGELFF

length: 13
J: TRBJ2-1
V: TRBV15
CDR3: CATSVRQYNEQFF

length: 15
J: TRBJ1-3
V: TRBV15
CDR3: CATSSTGGTGNTIYF

length: 12
J: TRBJ1-4
V: TRBV6-1
CDR3: CASTTPGGKLFF

length: 16
J: TRBJ2-7
V: TRBV5-4
CDR3: CASSLGTSGRLYEQYF

length: 14
J: TRBJ1-4
V: TRBV6-6
CDR3: CASRTGQINEKLFF

length: 13
J: TRBJ1-2
V: TRBV25-1
CDR3: CASSGTFGYGYTF

length: 13
J: TRBJ1-2
V: TRBV30
CDR3: CAWSKDSGYGYTF

length: 14
J: TRBJ2-5
V: TRBV6-1
CDR3: CASSVLQGQETQYF

length: 13
J: TRBJ1-1
V: TRBV6-5
CDR3: CASRRTRNTEAFF

length: 15
J: TRBJ2-1
V: TRBV18
CDR3: CASSPPGTTYNEQFF

length: 12
J: TRBJ2-7
V: TRBV2
CDR3: CASSGLNYEQYF

length: 13
J: TRBJ2-7
V: TRBV7-2
CDR3: CASSPLGSYEQYF

length: 14
J: TRBJ1-4
V: TRBV7-6
CDR3: CASRATGDNEKLFF

length: 14
J: TRBJ2-7
V: TRBV6-5
CDR3: CASSYSAGVPEQYF

length: 13
J: TRBJ2-7
V: TRBV11-2
CDR3: CASSSGQGARKYF

length: 14
J: TRBJ2-2
V: TRBV5-1
CDR3: CASSLTSVTGELFF

length: 11
J: TRBJ1-1
V: TRBV29-1
CDR3: CSVSRQGAAFF

length: 14
J: TRBJ2-7
V: TRBV6-5
CDR3: CASSYSEGAYEQYF

length: 14
J: TRBJ1-5
V: TRBV5-4
CDR3: CASSQGGGNQPQHF

length: 15
J: TRBJ2-3
V: TRBV4-2
CDR3: CASSHERESADTQYF

length: 14
J: TRBJ1-1
V: TRBV19
CDR3: CASSATDLNTEAFF